These 15 T cell receptor beta chains were sequenced from one sample in a study of shared clonotypes between healthy human individuals. This table comes from immunoSEQ multiplex PCR, and its TCRdb copy is limited to in-frame clones, with some not included. Counted here are about 2.4 million clones, 93% occurring once; the ten biggest clones make up more than 0.35%. Sequencing used naive CD4+ T cells from PBMCs. Subset of the sample: CD45RA+ positively selected. All receptors derive from a man aged 18 to 29 in good health. Some clones in this sample may be carry-over from other donors' samples.

This chain joins TRBV29-1 and TRBJ1-2, with D possibly being TRBD1 (6 bases). The CDR3 totals 15 residues. CDR1 is SQVTM, CDR2 ANQGSEA, per germline. V shed 6 bases and J shed 3 bases, with 20 bases lying between them. Here the CDR3 DNA reads TGCAGCGTCGAGAGGCTATGGGACAAGGACTATGGCTACACCTTC. It encodes CSVERLWDKDYGYTF.

Only one count was recorded for this clone. V gene TRBV5-6 combines with J gene TRBJ2-7, with D uncertain. The V gene's germline CDR1 is SGHDT and CDR2 YYEEEE. The V and J ends lost 2 bases and 2 bases respectively, with 11 bases between them. The CDR3 is made up of 14 amino acids. The CDR3 spells CASSFGSGTYEQYF. The CDR3 DNA reads as TGTGCCAGCAGCTTTGGTTCGGGTACCTACGAGCAGTACTTC.

This chain links TRBV5-1 with TRBJ2-7; 8 bases are shared with TRBD1. Per germline, CDR1 SGHRS and CDR2 YFSETQ. The CDR3 is 12 amino acids. Unmatched junction bases numbered 7, after V lost 3 bases and J lost 11 bases. Here the CDR3 DNA reads TGCGCCAGCAGCTCGAACAGGGGGATGGAGTACTTC. This translates into CASSSNRGMEYF.

The V and J genes are TRBV5-1 and TRBJ1-1, with TRBD1 identical over 7 bases. The germline CDR1 and CDR2 sequences are SGHRS and YFSETQ. The CDR3 runs to 14 residues. V shed 2 bases and J 7 bases; nucleotides not matched to a gene: 8. In DNA, the CDR3 is TGCGCCAGCAGCTTTACAGGGGAAAGGATTGAAGCTTTCTTT. Protein sequence: CASSFTGERIEAFF.

The gene calls are TRBV10-2 and TRBJ2-5; D tentatively reads TRBD1 or TRBD2 (5 bases each). In germline, CDR1 is WSHSY, CDR2 SAAADI. This CDR3 has 16 residues. The V gene lost 8 bases and the J gene lost 3 bases, with 22 bases spanning the gap. CDR3: CASLREKGTIKETQYF. The CDR3 DNA reads TGCGCCAGCTTGAGGGAGAAGGGGACCATTAAAGAGACCCAGTACTTC.

J is TRBJ2-1 and V is TRBV30; no clear D gene. This CDR3 is built from 15 residues. Germline lookup yields CDR1 GTSNPN and CDR2 SVGIG (reference sequence). V shed 1 base and J shed 0 bases, with 10 bases lying between them. As DNA, the CDR3 is TGTGCCTGGAGTGCCGCCTGGGCCTCCTACAATGAGCAGTTCTTC. Protein: CAWSAAWASYNEQFF.

The V and J genes are TRBV19 and TRBJ2-6, with D perhaps matching TRBD2 (5 bases). V dropped 6 bases and J dropped 0 bases, with 9 bases sitting between them. The CDR3 runs 15 residues. Germline loops: CDR1 LNHDA, CDR2 SQIVND (reference sequence). DNA of the CDR3: TGTGCCAGTAGCCGCGACTACTCTGGGGCCAACGTCCTGACTTTC. Encoded protein: CASSRDYSGANVLTF.

Notes on this clone: The DNA is left out, because the CDR3 cannot be placed on it with certainty; the CDR3 is given as TCRdb lists it. The rearrangement uses TRBV6-1 and TRBJ2-3; the tabulated D call, TRBD2, remains unverified against the DNA. The germline V gene encodes CDR1 MNHNS and CDR2 SASEGT. The CDR3 has 14 residues if both end residues are counted. The CDR3 here is CASSSGEGTDTQYF.

This rearrangement joins TRBV2 to TRBJ2-7; TRBD1 matches at 7 bases. Trimming at V came to 6 bases and at J to 1 base, leaving 6 bases not matched to a gene. Germline V lookup: CDR1 SNHLY, CDR2 FYNNEI. The CDR3 spans 14 residues. The CDR3 DNA reads TGTGCCAGCAGAAGACAGGGTCAATCCTACGAGCAGTACTTC. It yields the protein CASRRQGQSYEQYF.

V and J are TRBV13 and TRBJ2-7, with D hard to call. Germline CDR1 reads PRHDT; CDR2 reads FYEKMQ (reference sequence). V lost 3 bases and J 4 bases, leaving 16 bases between the germline ends. This CDR3 contains 15 residues. The CDR3 nucleotides are TGTGCCAGCAGCTTTAACCCTGTCGGTCTATACGAGCAGTACTTC. Translating gives CASSFNPVGLYEQYF.

The rearrangement links TRBV28 to TRBJ1-2; no firm D call. CDR3 length: 12 residues. V lost 7 bases and J 4 bases, leaving 10 bases between the germline ends. CDR1 and CDR2 from the germline V gene are MDHEN and SYDVKM. For the CDR3, the DNA is TGTGCCAGCACAGATCCCCCCTATGGCTACACCTTC. As protein: CASTDPPYGYTF.

The chain uses TRBV2 and TRBJ1-5; possibly TRBD1 for D (5 bases). The CDR3 spans 14 residues. V dropped 6 bases and J dropped 4 bases, with 13 bases sitting between them. The V gene's germline CDR1 is SNHLY and CDR2 FYNNEI. CDR3 loop: CASSWGERNQPQHF. The DNA for the CDR3 is TGTGCCAGCAGCTGGGGGGAGCGGAATCAGCCCCAGCATTTT.

This chain connects TRBV29-1 to TRBJ1-2; 8 bases align to TRBD1. CDR3 length: 13 residues. The V and J ends lost 3 bases and 7 bases, in that order; junction bases with no gene match: 7. CDR1 SQVTM and CDR2 ANQGSEA come from the germline V gene. The CDR3 sequence: CSVDSGTGFGYTF. In DNA form, the CDR3 reads TGCAGCGTTGACTCAGGGACAGGTTTTGGCTACACCTTC. The variable domain in full, with the rest retrieved from reference TRBV29-1 and TRBJ1-2, is SAVISQKPSRDICQRGTSLTIQCQVDSQVTMMFWYRQQPGQSLTLIATANQGSEATYESGFVIDKFPISRPNLTFSTLTVSNMSPEDSSIYLCSVDSGTGFGYTFGSGTRLTVV.

The DNA for the CDR3 is TGTGCCAGCAGCCCCAGGAAAGAGACCCAGTACTTC. Protein: CASSPRKETQYF. The chain couples TRBV6-5 to TRBJ2-5; D gene uncertain. CDR3 length: 12 amino acids. Germline lookup yields CDR1 MNHEY and CDR2 SVGAGI. Between the trimmed V and J ends, which lost 6 bases and 3 bases, there was a span of 8 bases.

This clone appeared a single time. V is TRBV6-1 and J is TRBJ1-5; D is unresolved. The CDR3 runs to 13 residues. CDR1 and CDR2 from the germline V gene are MNHNS and SASEGT. With 6 bases removed from V and 1 base from J, the gap between germline ends came to 7 bases. CDR3 region: CASRRGSNQPQHF. DNA of the CDR3: TGTGCCAGCAGGCGAGGAAGCAATCAGCCCCAGCATTTT.